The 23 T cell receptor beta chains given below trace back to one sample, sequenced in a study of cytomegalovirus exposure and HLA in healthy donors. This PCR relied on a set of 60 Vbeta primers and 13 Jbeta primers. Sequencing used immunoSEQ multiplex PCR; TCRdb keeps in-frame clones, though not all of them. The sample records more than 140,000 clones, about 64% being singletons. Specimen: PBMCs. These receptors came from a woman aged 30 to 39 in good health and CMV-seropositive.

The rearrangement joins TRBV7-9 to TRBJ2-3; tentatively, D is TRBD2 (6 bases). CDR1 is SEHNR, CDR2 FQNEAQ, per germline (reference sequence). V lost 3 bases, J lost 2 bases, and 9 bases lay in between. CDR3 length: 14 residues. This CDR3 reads CASSFWGDTDTQYF. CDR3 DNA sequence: TGTGCCAGCAGCTTTTGGGGGGACACAGATACGCAGTATTTT. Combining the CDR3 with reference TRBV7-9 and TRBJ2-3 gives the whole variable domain DTGVSQNPRHKITKRGQNVTFRCDPISEHNRLYWYRQTLGQGPEFLTYFQNEAQLEKSRLLSDRFSAERPKGSFSTLEIQRTEQGDSAMYLCASSFWGDTDTQYFGPGTRLTVL.

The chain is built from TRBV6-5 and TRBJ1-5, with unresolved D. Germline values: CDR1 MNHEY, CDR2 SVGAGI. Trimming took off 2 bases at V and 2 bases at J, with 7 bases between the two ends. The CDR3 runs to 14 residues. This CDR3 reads CASSYRDRNQPQHF. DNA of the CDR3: TGTGCCAGCAGTTACCGGGATCGCAATCAGCCCCAGCATTTT.

Here the CDR3 reads CSVGTSGGTGELFF. CDR3 nucleotide sequence: TGCAGCGTTGGGACTAGCGGGGGCACCGGGGAGCTGTTTTTT. The chain combines TRBV29-1 with TRBJ2-2; 13 nucleotides line up with TRBD2. This CDR3 is 14 amino acids long. The J segment lost 4 bases and the V segment lost 4 bases, leaving 0 bases of the junction unmatched. Germline CDR1 reads SQVTM; CDR2 reads ANQGSEA.

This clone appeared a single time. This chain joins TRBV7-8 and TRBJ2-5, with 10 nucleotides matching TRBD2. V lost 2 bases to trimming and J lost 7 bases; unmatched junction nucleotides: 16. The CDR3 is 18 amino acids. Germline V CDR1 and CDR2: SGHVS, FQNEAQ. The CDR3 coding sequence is TGTGCCAGCAGCTTAATTGCTAGCGGGGGAACCATAGCACGGACCCAGTACTTC. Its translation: CASSLIASGGTIARTQYF. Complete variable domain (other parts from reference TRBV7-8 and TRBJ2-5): GAGVSQSPRYKVAKRGQDVALRCDPISGHVSLFWYQQALGQGPEFLTYFQNEAQLDKSGLPSDRFFAERPEGSVSTLKIQRTQQEDSAVYLCASSLIASGGTIARTQYFGPGTRLLVL.

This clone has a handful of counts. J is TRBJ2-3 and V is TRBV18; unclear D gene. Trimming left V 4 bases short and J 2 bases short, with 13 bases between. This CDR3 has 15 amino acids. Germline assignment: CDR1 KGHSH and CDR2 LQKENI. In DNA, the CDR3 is TGTGCCAGCTCACGAACCCCTATAAACACAGATACGCAGTATTTT. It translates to CASSRTPINTDTQYF.

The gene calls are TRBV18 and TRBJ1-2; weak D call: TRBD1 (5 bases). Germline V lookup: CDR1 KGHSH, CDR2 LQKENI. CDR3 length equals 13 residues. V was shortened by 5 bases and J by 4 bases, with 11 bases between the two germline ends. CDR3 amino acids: CASSFRELYGYTF. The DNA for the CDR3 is TGTGCCAGCTCATTCAGGGAACTCTATGGCTACACCTTC.

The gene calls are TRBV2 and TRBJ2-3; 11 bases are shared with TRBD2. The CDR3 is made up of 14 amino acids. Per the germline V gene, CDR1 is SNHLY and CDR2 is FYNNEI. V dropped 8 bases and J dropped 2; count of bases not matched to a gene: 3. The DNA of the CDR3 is TGTGCCAGCGCACTAGCGGGGGTCACAGATACGCAGTATTTT. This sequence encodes CASALAGVTDTQYF.

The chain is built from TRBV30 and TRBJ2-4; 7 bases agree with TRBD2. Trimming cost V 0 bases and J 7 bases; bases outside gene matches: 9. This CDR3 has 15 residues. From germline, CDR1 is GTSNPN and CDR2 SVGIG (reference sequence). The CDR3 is CAWSVLGAGRNIQYF. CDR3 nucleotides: TGTGCCTGGAGTGTACTAGGAGCGGGGAGGAACATTCAGTACTTC.

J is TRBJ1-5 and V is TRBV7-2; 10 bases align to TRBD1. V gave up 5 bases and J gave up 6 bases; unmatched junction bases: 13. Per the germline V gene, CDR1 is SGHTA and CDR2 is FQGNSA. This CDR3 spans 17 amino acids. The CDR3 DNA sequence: TGTGCCAGCAGCAAACCCGGACCCCGGGACAGGGGTCAGCCCCAGCATTTT. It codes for CASSKPGPRDRGQPQHF.

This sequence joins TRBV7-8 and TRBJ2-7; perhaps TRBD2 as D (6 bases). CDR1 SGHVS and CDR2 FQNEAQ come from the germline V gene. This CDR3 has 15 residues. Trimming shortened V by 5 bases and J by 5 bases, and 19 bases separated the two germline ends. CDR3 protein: CASSLLLGRRNEQYF. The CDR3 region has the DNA TGTGCCAGCAGCCTACTGCTGGGGAGGAGGAACGAGCAGTACTTC.

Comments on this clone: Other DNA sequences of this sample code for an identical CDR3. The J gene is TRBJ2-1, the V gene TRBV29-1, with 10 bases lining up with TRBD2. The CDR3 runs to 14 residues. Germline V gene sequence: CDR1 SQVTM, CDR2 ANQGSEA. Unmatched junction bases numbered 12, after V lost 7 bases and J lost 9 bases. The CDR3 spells CSGLAGARWGEQFF. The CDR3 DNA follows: TGCAGCGGGCTAGCGGGGGCCCGATGGGGTGAGCAGTTCTTC.

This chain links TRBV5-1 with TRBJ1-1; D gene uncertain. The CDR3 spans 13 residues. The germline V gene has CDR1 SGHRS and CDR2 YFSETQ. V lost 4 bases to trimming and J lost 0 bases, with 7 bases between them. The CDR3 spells CASSSHLNTEAFF. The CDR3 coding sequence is TGCGCCAGCAGCAGCCATTTGAACACTGAAGCTTTCTTT.

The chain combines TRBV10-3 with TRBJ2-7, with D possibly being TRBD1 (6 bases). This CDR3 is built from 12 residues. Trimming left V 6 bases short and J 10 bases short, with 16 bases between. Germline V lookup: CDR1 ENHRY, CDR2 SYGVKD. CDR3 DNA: TGTGCCATCAGGACGGATAGGGACACCCAGTACTTC. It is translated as CAIRTDRDTQYF.

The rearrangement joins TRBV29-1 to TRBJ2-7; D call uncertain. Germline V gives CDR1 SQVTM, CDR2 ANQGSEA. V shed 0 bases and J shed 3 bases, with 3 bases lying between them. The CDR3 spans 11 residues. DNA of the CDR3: TGCAGCGTTGAAGACCTCTACGAGCAGTACTTC. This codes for CSVEDLYEQYF.

The CDR3 nucleotides are TGTGCCAGCAGCCAAGTGGGCGGGCTCGAGGGGGCCAACGTCCTGACTTTC. Translated: CASSQVGGLEGANVLTF. The rearrangement joins TRBV14 to TRBJ2-6; a weak D match, TRBD2 (5 bases). V was clipped by 1 base and J by 4 bases, with 14 bases between them. Germline loops: CDR1 SGHDN, CDR2 FVKESK. The CDR3 sequence is 17 residues long.

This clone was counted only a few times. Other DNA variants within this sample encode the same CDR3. The CDR3 nucleotides are TGTGCCAGCAGCTTGGCAGGGGGAACAGATACGCAGTATTTT. Translating it yields CASSLAGGTDTQYF. This chain links TRBV7-6 with TRBJ2-3; 7 nucleotides agree with TRBD1. Germline CDR1 is SGHVS and CDR2 is FNYEAQ. This CDR3 comprises 14 residues. The ends lost 3 bases at V and 3 bases at J; junction bases unmatched: 3.

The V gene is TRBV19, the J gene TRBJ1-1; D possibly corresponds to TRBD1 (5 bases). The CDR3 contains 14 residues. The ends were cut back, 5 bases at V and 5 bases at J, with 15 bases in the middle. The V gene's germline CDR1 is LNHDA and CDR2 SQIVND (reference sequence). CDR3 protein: CASSLSAGRTEAFF. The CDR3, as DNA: TGTGCCAGTAGTTTGTCGGCAGGGAGGACTGAAGCTTTCTTT.

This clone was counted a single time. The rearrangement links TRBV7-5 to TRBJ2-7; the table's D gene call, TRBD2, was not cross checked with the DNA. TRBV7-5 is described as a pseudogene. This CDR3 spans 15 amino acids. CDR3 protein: CVRSLAGTSGYEQYF. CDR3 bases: TGTGTCAGAAGCTTAGCGGGGACTAGCGGCTACGAGCAGTACTTC.

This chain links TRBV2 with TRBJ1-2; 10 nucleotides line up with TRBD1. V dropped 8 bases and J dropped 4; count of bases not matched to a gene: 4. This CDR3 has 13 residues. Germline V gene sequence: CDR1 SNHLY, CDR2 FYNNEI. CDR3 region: CASRDRGTYGYTF. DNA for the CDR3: TGTGCCAGCCGGGACAGGGGAACCTATGGCTACACCTTC.

Written as DNA, the CDR3 is TGTGCCAGCAGCGTACGGGACAGGGGGTACTCCTACGAGCAGTACTTC. It specifies CASSVRDRGYSYEQYF. The V call is TRBV9, the J call TRBJ2-7, with TRBD1 matching over 11 bases. This CDR3 is 16 amino acids long. Germline trimming cut 1 base from V and 0 bases from J; bases unmatched to any gene: 3. Germline V lookup: CDR1 SGDLS, CDR2 YYNGEE.

The CDR3 coding sequence is TGTGCCAGCAGCCCAGGGGGAGCTAGCGGGAGACGGAATGAGCAGTTCTTC. Amino acids: CASSPGGASGRRNEQFF. The rearrangement links TRBV7-9 to TRBJ2-1; 10 bases fit TRBD2. Germline V gene data show CDR1 as SEHNR and CDR2 as FQNEAQ (reference sequence). This CDR3 has 17 amino acids. The V and J ends lost 5 bases and 7 bases, in that order; junction bases with no gene match: 14.

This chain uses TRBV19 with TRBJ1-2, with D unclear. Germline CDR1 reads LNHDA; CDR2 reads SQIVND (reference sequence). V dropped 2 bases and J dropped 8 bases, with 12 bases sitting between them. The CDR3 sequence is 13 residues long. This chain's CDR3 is CASSITRVGGYTF. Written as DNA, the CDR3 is TGTGCCAGTAGTATAACTCGGGTCGGGGGCTACACCTTC.

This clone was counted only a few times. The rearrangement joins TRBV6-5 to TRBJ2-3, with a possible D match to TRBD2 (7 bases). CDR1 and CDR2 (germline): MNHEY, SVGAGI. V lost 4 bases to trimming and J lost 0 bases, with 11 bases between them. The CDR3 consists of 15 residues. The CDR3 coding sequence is TGTGCCAGCAGTTCTCGGGGGGCCAGCACAGATACGCAGTATTTT. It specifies CASSSRGASTDTQYF.